This T cell receptor beta chain was obtained from a study of beta chain features in type 1 diabetes. J lost 5 bases, V lost 5 bases, and 6 bases had no gene match. The CDR3 runs 14 residues. The V gene's germline CDR1 is SEHNR and CDR2 FQNEAQ (reference sequence). Populations isolated by sorting all had purity greater than 95%. Sequenced material consisted of expressed TCRB transcripts (all of the isolated RNA was reverse transcribed). Assay: immunoSEQ multiplex PCR; the TCRdb copy retains only in-frame clones and omits some. Seen here are approximately 140,000 clones, 6.9% observed once, and the top ten hold about 1.3%. This clone turned up a few times.

The specimen sequenced was central memory CD4+ T cells from blood. The clonotype comes from a woman aged 30 to 39 in good health. The chain is built from TRBV7-9 and TRBJ2-5; 9 bases fit TRBD1. CDR3 in amino acids: CASSVTGGLETQYF. The CDR3 DNA reads TGTGCCAGCAGCGTAACAGGGGGCTTGGAGACCCAGTACTTC.